These 6 T cell receptor beta chains originate from one sample sequenced in a study of T cells in tumors after PD-1 blockade. Assay used: immunoSEQ multiplex PCR; TCRdb lists only in-frame clones, some missing. This table holds tens of thousands of clones, about 74% found once. The sequenced sample was PBMCs, obtained after anti-PD-1 treatment. The receptors come from a human donor with basal cell carcinoma.

The chain joins TRBV3-1 (or the pseudogene TRBV3-2) to TRBJ1-2; TRBD1 aligns across 7 bases. CDR1 is LGHDT, CDR2 YNNKEL, per germline (reference sequence). V gave up 0 bases and J gave up 6 bases; unmatched junction bases: 10. CDR3 length: 16 amino acids. CDR3 in DNA: TGTGCCAGCAGCCAAGAGGAGAAGGGGGCGTTGAATGGCTACACCTTC. It codes for CASSQEEKGALNGYTF.

This chain connects TRBV6-5 to TRBJ1-3; D might be TRBD1 (6 bases). From germline, CDR1 is MNHEY and CDR2 SVGAGI. The germline V and J ends were trimmed by 9 bases and 1 base, with 13 bases remaining between them. CDR3 length: 14 amino acids. The CDR3 nucleotides are TGTGCCAGTTACCCCAGGGGTTCTGGAAACACCATATATTTT. Translated, it gives CASYPRGSGNTIYF.

The gene calls are TRBV6-6 and TRBJ1-1; D might be TRBD1 (6 bases). CDR3 length equals 14 residues. The germline V gene encodes CDR1 MNHNY and CDR2 SVGAGI (reference sequence). The V gene lost 2 bases and the J gene lost 6 bases, with 13 bases spanning the gap. This CDR3 is CASSYLPSGAEAFF. For the CDR3, the DNA is TGTGCCAGCAGTTACCTTCCATCAGGGGCTGAAGCTTTCTTT.

This clone was counted a few times. The chain has TRBV27 and TRBJ2-7; TRBD1 matches at 8 bases. The CDR3 spans 13 residues. Trimming took 5 bases from V and 3 from J; bases not matched to a gene: 3. The germline V gene has CDR1 MNHEY and CDR2 SMNVEV (reference sequence). CDR3 in amino acids: CASSVTGDYEQYF. The CDR3 DNA sequence: TGTGCCAGCAGTGTGACAGGGGACTACGAGCAGTACTTC.

The CDR3 spells CASSEPKLAGTDTQYF. The DNA for the CDR3 is TGTGCCAGCAGTGAACCCAAACTAGCTGGCACAGATACGCAGTATTTT. The chain has TRBV25-1 and TRBJ2-3, with a weak D call TRBD2 (6 bases). This CDR3 region has 16 residues. Trimming shortened V by 2 bases and J by 1 base, and 13 bases separated the two germline ends. Per the germline V gene, CDR1 is MGHDK and CDR2 is SYGVNS.

The chain joins TRBV6-6 to TRBJ1-1; tentatively, D is TRBD1 (6 bases). The CDR3 extends over 13 amino acids. Deletions cut 4 bases from V and 7 bases from J, with 13 bases between. The germline CDR1 and CDR2 sequences are MNHNY and SVGAGI (reference sequence). The CDR3, as DNA: TGTGCCAGCAGTTCGATGGGGGCGGGTGAAGCTTTCTTT. As protein: CASSSMGAGEAFF.